This T cell receptor (beta chain) was captured in a study of T cells after yellow fever vaccination. This clonotype was counted ten times or more. The antigen remains undetermined. In TCRdb, the 5' RACE reads were re-called with MiXCR into one record per CDR3 protein. Among under 350,000 distinct CDR3 sequences listed, approximately 4% were seen once. Whole-study findings and limits: Peaking faster, on day 5 versus 15, the secondary response was nonetheless weaker.

CDR1 SGHTA and CDR2 FQGNSA come from the germline V gene. The CDR3 runs 14 residues. Trimming removed 7 bases at V and 8 bases at J, with 20 bases between. The V gene is TRBV7-2, the J gene TRBJ1-2; D is perhaps TRBD1 (6 bases). This clonotype was sampled from a man aged 18 to 30 who received the YFV17D yellow fever vaccine. Sequencing was performed on PBMCs, taken 5 days after the yellow fever booster vaccination. This chain's CDR3 is CASILVGGSRGYTF. CDR3 bases: TGTGCCAGCATCCTCGTTGGGGGCTCTCGGGGCTACACCTTC.